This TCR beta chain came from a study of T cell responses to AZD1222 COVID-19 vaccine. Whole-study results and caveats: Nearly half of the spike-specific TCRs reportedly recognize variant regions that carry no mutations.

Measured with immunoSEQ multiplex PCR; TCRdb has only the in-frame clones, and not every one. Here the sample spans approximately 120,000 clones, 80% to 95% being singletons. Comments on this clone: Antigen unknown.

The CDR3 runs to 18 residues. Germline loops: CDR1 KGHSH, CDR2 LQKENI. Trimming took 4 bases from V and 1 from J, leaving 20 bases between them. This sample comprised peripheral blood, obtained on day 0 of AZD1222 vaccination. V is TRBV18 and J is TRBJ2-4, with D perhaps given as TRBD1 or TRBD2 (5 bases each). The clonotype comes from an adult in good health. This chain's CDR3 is CASSRGRGRAEAKNIQYF. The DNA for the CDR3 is TGTGCCAGCTCACGGGGCCGAGGGCGGGCTGAGGCCAAAAACATTCAGTACTTC.